These 27 T cell receptor beta chains originate from one sample sequenced in a study of blood T cell repertoires in COVID-19. Sequencing was performed with immunoSEQ multiplex PCR; in TCRdb, only in-frame clones are kept and a portion is missing. The table records a few hundred thousand clones, around 87% of them present only once. The source material was peripheral blood. The receptor set was obtained from a woman aged 45-60 years who had recovered from COVID-19.

The chain employs TRBV4-3 and TRBJ2-7, with D possibly matching TRBD2 (5 bases). Trimming stripped 0 bases from V and 3 bases from J, with 12 bases between. The germline V gene encodes CDR1 LGHNA and CDR2 YSLEER. The CDR3 is made up of 15 amino acids. In DNA form, the CDR3 reads TGCGCCAGCAGCCAAGAGGGAGTGGGGATCTACGAGCAGTACTTC. As protein: CASSQEGVGIYEQYF.

The rearrangement links TRBV27 to TRBJ2-5; TRBD1 aligns across 10 bases. Germline loops: CDR1 MNHEY, CDR2 SMNVEV (reference sequence). The CDR3 has 16 amino acids. Trimming removed 5 bases from V and 4 bases from J; junction bases left unmatched: 10. This CDR3 is CASSNFGQGGAETQYF. The CDR3 DNA reads TGTGCCAGCAGTAACTTTGGACAGGGGGGGGCAGAGACCCAGTACTTC.

This clone was seen a few times. This specimen includes other DNA sequences encoding the same CDR3. The V and J genes are TRBV9 and TRBJ2-7; D perhaps matches TRBD1 (6 bases). Between the trimmed V and J ends, which lost 0 bases and 2 bases, there was a span of 12 bases. The CDR3 runs 15 residues. Germline V CDR1 and CDR2: SGDLS, YYNGEE. The CDR3 is CASSVGPGETYEQYF. The CDR3 bases are TGTGCCAGCAGCGTAGGACCAGGGGAGACCTACGAGCAGTACTTC.

The rearrangement uses TRBV3-1 (or the pseudogene TRBV3-2) and TRBJ1-1; no clear D gene. V was trimmed by 6 bases and J by 0 bases, leaving 8 bases between them. CDR1 LGHDT and CDR2 YNNKEL come from the germline V gene (reference sequence). The CDR3 has 13 residues. The CDR3, as DNA: TGTGCCAGCAGAGCCCTCATGAACACTGAAGCTTTCTTT. It is translated as CASRALMNTEAFF.

V gene TRBV5-1 combines with J gene TRBJ2-1, with 13 bases aligning to TRBD2. Trimming at V came to 3 bases and at J to 2 bases, leaving 5 bases not matched to a gene. Germline CDR1 SGHRS, CDR2 YFSETQ. The CDR3 spans 17 residues. The CDR3 bases are TGCGCCAGCAGCTCCTTAACTAGCGGGGGGGCCTACAATGAGCAGTTCTTC. Its protein product is CASSSLTSGGAYNEQFF.

The gene calls are TRBV2 and TRBJ1-2; the D gene is possibly TRBD1 (5 bases). This CDR3 contains 10 residues. Germline values: CDR1 SNHLY, CDR2 FYNNEI. The V end lost 11 bases, the J end lost 8 bases, and 12 bases lay between the germline ends. CDR3 amino acids: CAASGSGYTF. CDR3 DNA sequence: TGTGCCGCTTCAGGGTCCGGCTACACCTTC.

This rearrangement joins TRBV28 to TRBJ1-2; 8 nucleotides line up with TRBD1. Germline lookup yields CDR1 MDHEN and CDR2 SYDVKM. This CDR3 is 15 amino acids long. Unmatched junction bases numbered 8, after V lost 4 bases and J lost 4 bases. The CDR3 DNA is TGTGCCAGCAGTTCTCAGGACAGGGAGATCTATGGCTACACCTTC. Translation gives CASSSQDREIYGYTF.

CDR3 sequence (DNA): TGTGCCATCAGTAACCGGGACTCAAAAGCGTCCCACGAGCAGTACTTC. Translation: CAISNRDSKASHEQYF. V gene TRBV10-3 combines with J gene TRBJ2-7; maybe TRBD2 (6 bases). The germline gives CDR1 ENHRY, CDR2 SYGVKD. The length of the CDR3 is 16 residues. V was trimmed by 5 bases and J by 5 bases, leaving 22 bases between them.

This clone was observed once. V is TRBV9 and J is TRBJ1-1; TRBD1 might be the D (5 bases). Germline V CDR1 and CDR2: SGDLS, YYNGEE. The CDR3 runs to 17 residues. V dropped 4 bases and J dropped 4 bases, with 23 bases sitting between them. The CDR3 coding sequence is TGTGCCAGCAGCCCTTTTCCATACTCAGCGGGGGGCACTGAAGCTTTCTTT. It encodes CASSPFPYSAGGTEAFF. Supplemented by reference TRBV9 and TRBJ1-1, the full variable domain reads DSGVTQTPKHLITATGQRVTLRCSPRSGDLSVYWYQQSLDQGLQFLIQYYNGEERAKGNILERFSAQQFPDLHSELNLSSLELGDSALYFCASSPFPYSAGGTEAFFGQGTRLTVV.

V is TRBV7-2 and J is TRBJ2-5, with D unclear. V shed 1 base and J shed 5 bases, with 14 bases lying between them. Germline loops: CDR1 SGHTA, CDR2 FQGNSA. This CDR3 spans 15 amino acids. The CDR3 region has the DNA TGTGCCAGCAGCTTAGGCGCTATGCCTGAGGAGACCCAGTACTTC. It encodes CASSLGAMPEETQYF.

This chain joins TRBV11-3 and TRBJ2-5; maybe TRBD1 (6 bases). V was pared by 1 base and J by 5 bases, with 14 bases between. Germline V gene data show CDR1 as SGHNT and CDR2 as YENEEA. This CDR3 has 15 amino acids. CDR3 protein: CASSLGAGVTETQYF. CDR3 DNA sequence: TGTGCCAGCAGCTTAGGCGCAGGGGTTACGGAGACCCAGTACTTC.

The chain links TRBV7-2 to TRBJ1-2; D is unresolved. The germline V gene has CDR1 SGHTA and CDR2 FQGNSA. The CDR3 is made up of 11 amino acids. Trimming shortened V by 5 bases and J by 10 bases, and 11 bases separated the two germline ends. The CDR3 coding sequence is TGTGCCAGCAGCGACTGGAAAATCTACACCTTC. This sequence encodes CASSDWKIYTF.

The rearrangement uses TRBV24-1 and TRBJ1-5, with D perhaps TRBD1 (6 bases). This CDR3 contains 14 residues. Trimming stripped 4 bases from V and 10 bases from J, with 16 bases between. CDR1 KGHDR and CDR2 SFDVKD come from the germline V gene. CDR3 amino acids: CATSDRDTHRPQHF. CDR3 DNA: TGTGCCACCAGTGACCGGGACACTCATCGACCCCAGCATTTT.

The rearrangement links TRBV5-5 to TRBJ2-7, with D unresolved. Deletions cut 2 bases from V and 5 bases from J, with 11 bases between. Germline V CDR1 and CDR2: SGHKS, YYEKEE (reference sequence). This CDR3 contains 13 residues. CDR3 sequence (DNA): TGTGCCAGCAGCTTAGGAGACGAAAACGAGCAGTACTTC. This codes for CASSLGDENEQYF.

This clone has a single count. The chain joins TRBV7-2 to TRBJ1-5, with D tentatively TRBD1 (6 bases). Germline values: CDR1 SGHTA, CDR2 FQGNSA. This CDR3 contains 17 residues. Trimming shortened V by 1 base and J by 1 base, and 14 bases separated the two germline ends. CDR3 bases: TGTGCCAGCAGCTTAGGCCCCCCCACAGGGAGCAATCAGCCCCAGCATTTT. This translates into CASSLGPPTGSNQPQHF.

V and J are TRBV28 and TRBJ1-5; D gene uncertain. The CDR3 loop spans 16 amino acids. V dropped 6 bases and J dropped 2 bases, with 17 bases sitting between them. Germline assignment: CDR1 MDHEN and CDR2 SYDVKM. The CDR3 region is CASRSRPSAGNQPQHF. For the CDR3, the DNA is TGTGCCAGCAGAAGCCGGCCCTCAGCGGGCAATCAGCCCCAGCATTTT.

The chain employs TRBV6-2 or TRBV6-3 and TRBJ2-7, with 10 bases that match TRBD2. The V gene's germline CDR1 is MNHEY and CDR2 SVGEGT. This CDR3 is built from 16 residues. Trimming at V came to 2 bases and at J to 2 bases, leaving 6 bases not matched to a gene. The CDR3 region is CASSYRLAGNPYEQYF. The CDR3 DNA reads as TGTGCCAGCAGTTACCGACTAGCGGGCAATCCCTACGAGCAGTACTTC.

The V gene is TRBV24-1, the J gene TRBJ2-3; tentative D call: TRBD1 (6 bases). Germline V gene lookup returns CDR1 KGHDR and CDR2 SFDVKD. Trimming stripped 1 base from V and 3 bases from J, with 10 bases between. The CDR3 is 15 amino acids. CDR3 nucleotides: TGTGCCACCAGTGATTTTGGTCAGGGGACAGATACGCAGTATTTT. It encodes CATSDFGQGTDTQYF.

J is TRBJ2-1 and V is TRBV6-2 or TRBV6-3; the match to TRBD2 covers 9 bases. Germline V gene data show CDR1 as MNHEY and CDR2 as SVGEGT. The CDR3 sequence is 15 residues long. Trimming at V came to 3 bases and at J to 5 bases, leaving 5 bases not matched to a gene. The CDR3 is CASSYGGGGNNEQFF. DNA of the CDR3: TGTGCCAGCAGTTATGGCGGGGGGGGTAACAATGAGCAGTTCTTC.

V gene TRBV5-1 combines with J gene TRBJ2-2; D may be TRBD1 (6 bases). The CDR3 is made up of 16 amino acids. V dropped 4 bases and J dropped 0 bases, with 13 bases sitting between them. Germline V gives CDR1 SGHRS, CDR2 YFSETQ. The CDR3 region has the DNA TGCGCCAGCAGCCTCAAGGACAGCACGAACACCGGGGAGCTGTTTTTT. It translates to CASSLKDSTNTGELFF.

A few counts support this clone. The chain combines TRBV12-3 or TRBV12-4 with TRBJ1-1; D not resolved. Trimming stripped 7 bases from V and 7 bases from J, with 10 bases between. This CDR3 spans 11 amino acids. CDR3 sequence (DNA): TGTGCCAGCACTCCGGGTGGTGAAGCTTTCTTT. Translating it yields CASTPGGEAFF.

This chain links TRBV5-1 with TRBJ1-1; TRBD1 agrees at 10 bases. V gave up 4 bases and J gave up 0 bases; unmatched junction bases: 6. CDR1 and CDR2 (germline): SGHRS, YFSETQ. This CDR3 is built from 16 residues. In DNA, the CDR3 is TGCGCCAGCAGCCTCGGGACAGGGGATATGAACACTGAAGCTTTCTTT. The encoded protein is CASSLGTGDMNTEAFF.

This chain uses TRBV11-2 with TRBJ2-1, with a weak D call TRBD1 (5 bases). From germline, CDR1 is SGHAT and CDR2 FQNNGV. Trimming removed 7 bases from V and 4 bases from J, with 11 bases in between. The CDR3 consists of 13 residues. The CDR3 reads CASTVTVYNEQFF. The CDR3 DNA reads TGTGCCAGCACCGTGACAGTATACAATGAGCAGTTCTTC.

The chain links TRBV7-9 to TRBJ1-2; the D is unclear. The germline V gene has CDR1 SEHNR and CDR2 FQNEAQ (reference sequence). The V end lost 5 bases, the J end lost 7 bases, and 17 bases lay between the germline ends. The CDR3 covers 14 residues. CDR3 region: CASSRPRDVSGYTF. CDR3 DNA sequence: TGTGCCAGCAGCCGCCCTCGGGATGTGAGTGGCTACACCTTC. The whole variable domain, remainder taken from reference TRBV7-9 and TRBJ1-2, is DTGVSQNPRHKITKRGQNVTFRCDPISEHNRLYWYRQTLGQGPEFLTYFQNEAQLEKSRLLSDRFSAERPKGSFSTLEIQRTEQGDSAMYLCASSRPRDVSGYTFGSGTRLTVV.

Only one count was recorded for this clone. The chain couples TRBV6-1 to TRBJ2-7; 7 nucleotides line up with TRBD1. Trimming cost V 7 bases and J 6 bases; bases outside gene matches: 9. This CDR3 comprises 13 residues. Germline-derived CDR1 and CDR2 are MNHNS and SASEGT. CDR3 protein: CASNIQGSGEQYF. In nucleotides, the CDR3 is TGTGCCAGCAATATACAGGGGTCAGGCGAGCAGTACTTC.

The sample holds one count of this clone. The DNA of the CDR3 is TGTGCCAGCGGGGTCCGGACTAGCCATTGGAATGAGCAGTTCTTC. Translated: CASGVRTSHWNEQFF. This chain joins TRBV6-5 and TRBJ2-1; TRBD2 aligns across 8 bases. CDR3 length: 15 amino acids. The germline V gene encodes CDR1 MNHEY and CDR2 SVGAGI. Germline trimming cut 8 bases from V and 7 bases from J; bases unmatched to any gene: 13.

The chain couples TRBV28 to TRBJ2-2; D is unresolved. Trimming took 2 bases from V and 4 from J, leaving 8 bases between them. Germline V gene sequence: CDR1 MDHEN, CDR2 SYDVKM. The CDR3 runs 14 residues. In DNA, the CDR3 is TGTGCCAGCAGTTTAAGCGACGGCACCGGGGAGCTGTTTTTT. Translating it yields CASSLSDGTGELFF.